What follows are 19 T cell receptor beta chains derived from one specimen sequenced in a study of T cell responses to AZD1222 COVID-19 vaccine. Produced via immunoSEQ multiplex PCR; TCRdb's table is partial and in-frame only. Of 86,000 or so clones in the sample, just over 90% are singletons; the top ten hold approximately 10%. Material: peripheral blood, obtained 28 days after the second AZD1222 dose. These receptors all stem from an adult who received the AZD1222 COVID-19 vaccine.

The chain employs TRBV27 and TRBJ2-3; 14 bases agree with TRBD2. The CDR3 runs 15 residues. Losses at the gene ends were 6 bases for V and 8 bases for J; bases not matched to a gene: 7. Germline values: CDR1 MNHEY, CDR2 SMNVEV (reference sequence). The chain's CDR3 is CASSGTSGSKVTQYF. The CDR3 DNA reads TGTGCCAGCAGCGGGACTAGCGGGAGCAAGGTTACGCAGTATTTT.

This rearrangement joins TRBV7-9 to TRBJ1-3, with a tentative D call TRBD1 (6 bases). The CDR3 is made up of 15 amino acids. Trimming removed 5 bases from V and 2 bases from J, with 13 bases in between. The germline gives CDR1 SEHNR, CDR2 FQNEAQ (reference sequence). The CDR3 region has the DNA TGTGCCAGCAGCCCCCAGGGGCGAGCTGGAAACACCATATATTTT. Protein sequence: CASSPQGRAGNTIYF.

The chain carries TRBV6-1 and TRBJ1-1; 7 bases align to TRBD1. The length of the CDR3 is 15 residues. Germline-derived CDR1 and CDR2 are MNHNS and SASEGT. V lost 1 base, J lost 1 base, and 3 bases stayed unmatched. CDR3 residues: CASSEGQGGNTEAFF. The CDR3 DNA sequence: TGTGCCAGCAGTGAAGGACAGGGCGGGAACACTGAAGCTTTCTTT.

The chain links TRBV5-1 to TRBJ2-1; D might be TRBD1 (6 bases). The CDR3 spans 17 residues. Germline loops: CDR1 SGHRS, CDR2 YFSETQ. Trimming took off 0 bases at V and 0 bases at J, with 13 bases between the two ends. The DNA for the CDR3 is TGCGCCAGCAGCTTGGGCCCTACAGGGAACTCCTACAATGAGCAGTTCTTC. The encoded protein is CASSLGPTGNSYNEQFF. The full variable domain, its missing parts supplied by reference TRBV5-1 and TRBJ2-1, is KAGVTQTPRYLIKTRGQQVTLSCSPISGHRSVSWYQQTPGQGLQFLFEYFSETQRNKGNFPGRFSGRQFSNSRSEMNVSTLELGDSALYLCASSLGPTGNSYNEQFFGPGTRLTVL.

The sample holds one count of this clone. This chain connects TRBV15 to TRBJ2-7; 8 bases align to TRBD1. CDR3 length: 15 amino acids. From germline, CDR1 is LNHNV and CDR2 YYDKDF (reference sequence). After removal of 6 bases from V and 4 bases from J, the junction contained 11 bases not matched to a gene. The CDR3 protein is CATRVGQGLQYEQYF. The CDR3 DNA reads TGTGCCACCAGAGTTGGACAGGGACTCCAATACGAGCAGTACTTC.

A remark on this clone: This same CDR3 is encoded by further DNA sequences in the sample. V usage is TRBV28 and J usage is TRBJ1-2, with 7 bases that match TRBD1. This CDR3 region has 14 residues. V lost 5 bases to trimming and J lost 0 bases; unmatched junction nucleotides: 3. CDR1 MDHEN and CDR2 SYDVKM come from the germline V gene. This chain's CDR3 is CASSPTGANYGYTF. Written as DNA, the CDR3 is TGTGCCAGCAGTCCTACAGGGGCTAACTATGGCTACACCTTC.

The chain recombines TRBV5-5 with TRBJ1-2; D might be TRBD1 (5 bases). CDR1 is SGHKS, CDR2 YYEKEE, per germline (reference sequence). V was pared by 0 bases and J by 2 bases, with 5 bases between. The CDR3 runs 13 residues. The CDR3 spells CASSLGGNYGYTF. The CDR3 DNA sequence: TGTGCCAGCAGCTTGGGGGGGAACTATGGCTACACCTTC.

The chain joins TRBV9 to TRBJ1-1; D possibly corresponds to TRBD1 (6 bases). Germline V gene sequence: CDR1 SGDLS, CDR2 YYNGEE. The V gene lost 4 bases and the J gene lost 5 bases, with 18 bases spanning the gap. The CDR3 is 15 residues long. CDR3 sequence: CASSKEAGAMTEAFF. In DNA, the CDR3 is TGTGCCAGCAGCAAAGAGGCAGGGGCGATGACTGAAGCTTTCTTT.

V is TRBV2 and J is TRBJ2-1, with 7 positions matching TRBD2. This CDR3 is 14 amino acids long. Germline V gives CDR1 SNHLY, CDR2 FYNNEI. Germline trimming cut 6 bases from V and 8 bases from J; bases unmatched to any gene: 10. CDR3 loop: CASRMGDYTYEQFF. The CDR3 nucleotides read TGTGCCAGCAGGATGGGGGACTATACGTATGAGCAGTTCTTC. Together with reference TRBV2 and TRBJ2-1, the CDR3 gives the full variable domain: EPEVTQTPSHQVTQMGQEVILRCVPISNHLYFYWYRQILGQKVEFLVSFYNNEISEKSEIFDDQFSVERPDGSNFTLKIRSTKLEDSAMYFCASRMGDYTYEQFFGPGTRLTVL.

In its sample, this clone was seen a few times. V is TRBV6-2 or TRBV6-3 and J is TRBJ1-1; 7 positions match TRBD1. Trimming removed 0 bases from V and 6 bases from J; junction bases left unmatched: 4. CDR1 MNHEY and CDR2 SVGEGT come from the germline V gene. CDR3 length: 14 residues. CDR3 nucleotides: TGTGCCAGCAGTTACTCGAGGGGGCAAGCTGAAGCTTTCTTT. Amino acid sequence: CASSYSRGQAEAFF.

The chain has TRBV7-8 and TRBJ1-3, with a weak D call TRBD1 (6 bases). The CDR3 covers 15 residues. Trimming took 1 base from V and 8 from J, leaving 15 bases between them. Germline V gene lookup returns CDR1 SGHVS and CDR2 FQNEAQ. CDR3 region: CASSLEGGRGDTIYF. The CDR3, as DNA: TGTGCCAGCAGCTTAGAGGGGGGGCGAGGAGACACCATATATTTT. Full variable domain (missing parts from reference TRBV7-8 and TRBJ1-3): GAGVSQSPRYKVAKRGQDVALRCDPISGHVSLFWYQQALGQGPEFLTYFQNEAQLDKSGLPSDRFFAERPEGSVSTLKIQRTQQEDSAVYLCASSLEGGRGDTIYFGEGSWLTVV.

V is TRBV9 and J is TRBJ2-7, with 10 bases aligning to TRBD2. With 4 bases clipped from V and 2 bases from J, the junction kept 12 bases outside the gene matches. There are 17 residues in the CDR3. CDR1 SGDLS and CDR2 YYNGEE come from the germline V gene. The CDR3 sequence is CASSPVGTSAGAYEQYF. In nucleotides, the CDR3 is TGTGCCAGCAGCCCCGTGGGGACTAGCGCAGGTGCCTACGAGCAGTACTTC.

This clone rates as medium-sized (0.01 to 0.1%). The CDR3 DNA reads as TGTGCCAGCAGCACAGGGGGGGGGAACTATGGCTACACCTTC. Amino acid sequence: CASSTGGGNYGYTF. This chain joins TRBV5-4 and TRBJ1-2, with 8 positions matching TRBD1. This CDR3 spans 14 amino acids. Germline-derived CDR1 and CDR2 are SGHNT and YYREEE (reference sequence). Losses at the gene ends were 4 bases for V and 2 bases for J; bases not matched to a gene: 4.

This chain joins TRBV5-5 and TRBJ2-5; possible D gene TRBD1, 5 bases. The CDR3 contains 16 residues. CDR1 and CDR2 (germline): SGHKS, YYEKEE (reference sequence). V was trimmed by 3 bases and J by 0 bases, leaving 15 bases between them. CDR3 DNA: TGTGCCAGCAGCTACTTTGGGGCCTCGTACCAAGAGACCCAGTACTTC. Amino acid sequence: CASSYFGASYQETQYF.

This clone came up once. The V gene is TRBV7-6, the J gene TRBJ2-1; 13 bases are a match to TRBD2. Trimming cost V 2 bases and J 8 bases; bases outside gene matches: 6. The CDR3 spans 16 residues. Germline CDR1 and CDR2: SGHVS and FNYEAQ. The CDR3 sequence is CASSLQGLAGADEQFF. CDR3 DNA: TGTGCCAGCAGCTTACAAGGACTAGCGGGAGCCGATGAGCAGTTCTTC. The variable domain in full, with the rest retrieved from reference TRBV7-6 and TRBJ2-1, is GAGVSQSPRYKVTKRGQDVALRCDPISGHVSLYWYRQALGQGPEFLTYFNYEAQQDKSGLPNDRFSAERPEGSISTLTIQRTEQRDSAMYRCASSLQGLAGADEQFFGPGTRLTVL.

The V gene is TRBV5-1, the J gene TRBJ1-5; TRBD1 matches at 7 bases. Germline V gives CDR1 SGHRS, CDR2 YFSETQ. The CDR3 sequence is 13 residues long. The trim removed 5 bases at V and 7 bases at J, leaving 6 bases unmatched. The CDR3, as DNA: TGCGCCAGCAGTTTACGACAGGGACAGCCCCAGCATTTT. Translation: CASSLRQGQPQHF.

This chain links TRBV2 with TRBJ1-3, with D possibly TRBD1 on 6 matching bases. V was shortened by 7 bases and J by 4 bases, with 11 bases between the two germline ends. The CDR3 consists of 13 residues. Germline V CDR1 and CDR2: SNHLY, FYNNEI. CDR3 DNA: TGTGCCAGCAAGACAGGTGCAGGAAACACCATATATTTT. This gives the protein CASKTGAGNTIYF.

The rearrangement uses TRBV5-1 and TRBJ2-5; possible D gene TRBD2, 6 bases. Per the germline V gene, CDR1 is SGHRS and CDR2 is YFSETQ. V was pared by 8 bases and J by 5 bases, with 22 bases between. This CDR3 region has 15 residues. CDR3 in amino acids: CASTNRRAGGETQYF. The CDR3 DNA is TGCGCCAGTACAAATAGGAGGGCCGGGGGTGAGACCCAGTACTTC. The full variable domain, rest sourced from reference TRBV5-1 and TRBJ2-5, is KAGVTQTPRYLIKTRGQQVTLSCSPISGHRSVSWYQQTPGQGLQFLFEYFSETQRNKGNFPGRFSGRQFSNSRSEMNVSTLELGDSALYLCASTNRRAGGETQYFGPGTRLLVL.

The chain combines TRBV2 with TRBJ2-1, with 8 bases identical to TRBD1. Germline assignment: CDR1 SNHLY and CDR2 FYNNEI. CDR3 length: 15 amino acids. Trimming removed 5 bases from V and 4 bases from J; junction bases left unmatched: 7. The CDR3 loop reads CASSSDRGQYNEQFF. Written as DNA, the CDR3 is TGTGCCAGCAGTTCCGACAGGGGACAGTACAATGAGCAGTTCTTC.